The clone carrying this T cell receptor (beta chain) was seen ten or more times. The target antigen is unknown. The data originate from a study of T cells in Graves' hyperthyroidism and ophthalmopathy. General observations from the study: Blood also showed most of the thyroid clonotypes that were expanded above 0.001.

Trimming took 1 base from V and 2 from J, leaving 8 bases between them. CDR3 length equals 13 residues. Germline V gene lookup returns CDR1 DFQATT and CDR2 SNEGSKA (reference sequence). RNA transcripts served as the template for amplifying TCR beta CDR3 regions. First-round RT-PCR of the TCR CDR3 relied on the HTBI primer set. Using its own MiXCR run on the multiplex PCR reads, TCRdb lists one record per CDR3 protein. The table has some 510,000 distinct CDR3 sequences, around 42% seen once. Graves' hyperthyroidism is called stable when ophthalmopathy does not progress within 18 months. Exclusions: uncontrolled infection, other autoimmune disease, pregnancy, lactation.

Sequencing was done on a sample of peripheral blood or thyroid tissue (not recorded which). The genes are TRBV20-1 and TRBJ1-2; D may be TRBD1 (6 bases). This TCR was sampled from a woman younger than 30 with Graves' hyperthyroidism. CDR3 region: CSARVDRNYGYTF. In DNA form, the CDR3 reads TGCAGTGCTAGAGTTGACAGGAACTATGGCTACACCTTC.